Shown below are 29 T cell receptor beta chains from a single sample sequenced in a study of blood T cell repertoires in COVID-19. Libraries were prepared by immunoSEQ multiplex PCR; TCRdb keeps only in-frame clonotypes and omits some of them. Among around 200,000 clones listed, around 88% were seen once. What was sequenced was peripheral blood. The source of these receptors is a man over 45 with active or convalescent COVID-19.

The chain is built from TRBV13 and TRBJ1-1, with D tentatively TRBD1 (6 bases). Germline V gives CDR1 PRHDT, CDR2 FYEKMQ (reference sequence). This CDR3 region has 14 residues. V dropped 5 bases and J dropped 4 bases, with 14 bases sitting between them. The CDR3 spells CASSRRTAGTEAFF. The CDR3 bases are TGTGCCAGCAGCCGTCGGACAGCTGGCACTGAAGCTTTCTTT. The full variable domain, with the rest looked up from reference TRBV13 and TRBJ1-1, is AAGVIQSPRHLIKEKRETATLKCYPIPRHDTVYWYQQGPGQDPQFLISFYEKMQSDKGSIPDRFSAQQFSDYHSELNMSSLELGDSALYFCASSRRTAGTEAFFGQGTRLTVV.

DNA for the CDR3: TGTGCCAGCAGCCATGATCCGGGACAGAGAATATACTATCCGAACACTGAAGCTTTCTTT. It encodes CASSHDPGQRIYYPNTEAFF. The V call is TRBV3-1 (or the pseudogene TRBV3-2), the J call TRBJ1-1, with TRBD1 identical over 7 bases. The CDR3 extends over 20 amino acids. The germline V gene has CDR1 LGHDT and CDR2 YNNKEL (reference sequence). Trimming cost V 3 bases and J 1 base; bases outside gene matches: 20.

V usage is TRBV6-2 or TRBV6-3 and J usage is TRBJ2-3; a possible D gene is TRBD1 (5 bases). The CDR3 loop spans 14 amino acids. The ends were cut back, 5 bases at V and 0 bases at J, with 9 bases in the middle. CDR1 and CDR2 from the germline V gene are MNHEY and SVGEGT. The CDR3, as DNA: TGTGCCAGCAGTCTGGACACTAGCACAGATACGCAGTATTTT. Its translation: CASSLDTSTDTQYF.

This clone was seen more than once but under ten times. This rearrangement joins TRBV11-2 to TRBJ2-3, with a tentative D call TRBD1 (5 bases). The CDR3 totals 13 residues. Germline V CDR1 and CDR2: SGHAT, FQNNGV. Trimming removed 5 bases at V and 5 bases at J, with 11 bases between. The CDR3 DNA follows: TGTGCCAGCAGCCCCCTAGGGGAAGATACGCAGTATTTT. The encoded protein is CASSPLGEDTQYF.

The V and J genes are TRBV2 and TRBJ1-2; 8 bases match TRBD1. The V and J ends lost 8 bases and 6 bases, in that order; junction bases with no gene match: 14. Germline CDR1 reads SNHLY; CDR2 reads FYNNEI. This CDR3 comprises 15 residues. The CDR3 region is CASLLIGQGQDGYTF. The CDR3 DNA reads as TGTGCCAGCCTTTTGATAGGACAGGGCCAGGATGGCTACACCTTC. The full variable domain, rest sourced from reference TRBV2 and TRBJ1-2, is EPEVTQTPSHQVTQMGQEVILRCVPISNHLYFYWYRQILGQKVEFLVSFYNNEISEKSEIFDDQFSVERPDGSNFTLKIRSTKLEDSAMYFCASLLIGQGQDGYTFGSGTRLTVV.

This clone was seen only a few times. This chain joins TRBV6-5 and TRBJ1-1, with 8 bases identical to TRBD1. The CDR3 length is 14 residues. CDR1 and CDR2 from the germline V gene are MNHEY and SVGAGI. J lost 3 bases, V lost 6 bases, and 6 bases had no gene match. CDR3 in DNA: TGTGCCAGCAGCAGACAGGGGCGGGACACTGAAGCTTTCTTT. This translates into CASSRQGRDTEAFF.

This clone was counted only a few times. The CDR3 sequence: CASSKDRYGYTF. The CDR3 region has the DNA TGTGCCAGCAGCAAGGACAGATATGGCTACACCTTC. The rearrangement links TRBV7-9 to TRBJ1-2; tentative D call: TRBD1 (6 bases). The germline CDR1 and CDR2 sequences are SEHNR and FQNEAQ (reference sequence). This CDR3 is built from 12 residues. The germline V and J ends were trimmed by 5 bases and 5 bases, with 9 bases remaining between them.

The rearrangement joins TRBV7-6 to TRBJ2-5; 10 bases match TRBD2. V trimming: 0 bases; J trimming: 5 bases; junction bases outside the gene matches: 6. The length of the CDR3 is 16 residues. Germline V gene data show CDR1 as SGHVS and CDR2 as FNYEAQ. CDR3 in DNA: TGTGCCAGCAGCTTAGCGCGAGCGGGAGGGCGGGAGACCCAGTACTTC. It encodes CASSLARAGGRETQYF.

In this sample, this clone turned up once. V and J are TRBV19 and TRBJ1-2, with 10 positions matching TRBD1. Germline V gene lookup returns CDR1 LNHDA and CDR2 SQIVND (reference sequence). This CDR3 comprises 14 residues. With V trimmed by 3 bases and J by 6 bases, 4 bases remained unmatched. Here the CDR3 DNA reads TGTGCCAGTAGTATCGTTGGGACAGGGGATGGCTACACCTTC. This gives the protein CASSIVGTGDGYTF.

This chain uses TRBV5-1 with TRBJ2-7; 8 positions agree with TRBD2. The CDR3 spans 15 residues. Per the germline V gene, CDR1 is SGHRS and CDR2 is YFSETQ. Losses at the gene ends were 0 bases for V and 4 bases for J; bases not matched to a gene: 6. The CDR3 coding sequence is TGCGCCAGCAGCTTGGGACTAGCGACCGTGTACGAGCAGTACTTC. This translates into CASSLGLATVYEQYF.

The rearrangement uses TRBV7-2 and TRBJ2-1; possible D gene TRBD2, 5 bases. V lost 4 bases and J lost 0, with 13 bases in between. The CDR3 consists of 16 residues. Germline loops: CDR1 SGHTA, CDR2 FQGNSA. The DNA of the CDR3 is TGTGCCAGCAGCTCCCTAGCTATTGTCTCCTACAATGAGCAGTTCTTC. Protein: CASSSLAIVSYNEQFF. Based on the CDR3 plus reference TRBV7-2 and TRBJ2-1, the full variable domain is GAGVSQSPSNKVTEKGKDVELRCDPISGHTALYWYRQSLGQGLEFLIYFQGNSAPDKSGLPSDRFSAERTGGSVSTLTIQRTQQEDSAVYLCASSSLAIVSYNEQFFGPGTRLTVL.

The chain employs TRBV27 and TRBJ2-5, with 7 bases matching TRBD2. Unmatched junction bases numbered 11, after V lost 6 bases and J lost 10 bases. This CDR3 contains 13 residues. The germline V gene encodes CDR1 MNHEY and CDR2 SMNVEV (reference sequence). The CDR3 nucleotides read TGTGCCAGCAGCCGCGGACTAGTTTGGGGCCAGTACTTC. It is translated as CASSRGLVWGQYF.

The chain employs TRBV7-3 and TRBJ2-7; a weak D match, TRBD2 (5 bases). This CDR3 is built from 13 residues. V was shortened by 4 bases and J by 4 bases, with 11 bases between the two germline ends. From germline, CDR1 is SGHTA and CDR2 FQGTGA. This CDR3 is CASSSTRGYEQYF. CDR3 nucleotides: TGTGCCAGCAGCTCCACCCGCGGGTACGAGCAGTACTTC.

This clone was recorded once. This chain joins TRBV3-1 (or the pseudogene TRBV3-2) and TRBJ2-3; TRBD1 agrees at 8 bases. Trimming cost V 4 bases and J 1 base; bases outside gene matches: 4. Per the germline V gene, CDR1 is LGHDT and CDR2 is YNNKEL (reference sequence). This CDR3 contains 15 residues. In DNA, the CDR3 is TGTGCCAGCAGCCTCGGACAGGGCGGCACAGATACGCAGTATTTT. Translation: CASSLGQGGTDTQYF.

The rearrangement joins TRBV3-1 (or the pseudogene TRBV3-2) to TRBJ1-2; possibly TRBD1 for D (6 bases). Trimming left V 5 bases short and J 4 bases short, with 14 bases between. The V gene's germline CDR1 is LGHDT and CDR2 YNNKEL (reference sequence). The CDR3 length is 14 residues. CDR3 nucleotides: TGTGCCAGCAGCTCCAAAACAGGGATCTATGGCTACACCTTC. Its protein product is CASSSKTGIYGYTF.

J is TRBJ2-7 and V is TRBV15; 7 bases fit TRBD2. CDR3 size: 13 residues. The germline gives CDR1 LNHNV, CDR2 YYDKDF (reference sequence). V lost 0 bases to trimming and J lost 13 bases; unmatched junction nucleotides: 9. The CDR3 reads CATSRDREARLYF. The DNA of the CDR3 is TGTGCCACCAGCAGAGATCGGGAGGCCCGGCTTTACTTC.

The chain uses TRBV5-6 and TRBJ1-1, with 7 bases that match TRBD1. The CDR3 covers 16 residues. V trimming: 1 base; J trimming: 5 bases; junction bases outside the gene matches: 11. From germline, CDR1 is SGHDT and CDR2 YYEEEE. The CDR3 loop reads CASSLWYRQGKTEAFF. CDR3 in DNA: TGTGCCAGCAGCTTGTGGTATCGACAGGGTAAAACTGAAGCTTTCTTT.

The rearrangement joins TRBV9 to TRBJ1-2; 8 positions match TRBD1. CDR3 length: 14 amino acids. Unmatched junction bases numbered 5, after V lost 0 bases and J lost 7 bases. Germline V gene sequence: CDR1 SGDLS, CDR2 YYNGEE. Written as DNA, the CDR3 is TGTGCCAGCAGCGTAGAAAGCAGGGGGCCTGGCTACACCTTC. As protein: CASSVESRGPGYTF.

The V and J genes are TRBV25-1 and TRBJ2-3; 10 bases fit TRBD1. CDR1 is MGHDK and CDR2 is SYGVNS in the germline V gene. The CDR3 is 15 amino acids. V gave up 1 base and J gave up 3 bases; unmatched junction bases: 1. This CDR3 reads CASSEWGQGTDTQYF. CDR3 coding DNA: TGTGCCAGCAGTGAATGGGGACAGGGGACAGATACGCAGTATTTT.

The chain combines TRBV28 with TRBJ1-4; no firm D call. Germline CDR1 reads MDHEN; CDR2 reads SYDVKM. V was cut by 3 bases and J by 8 bases, with 16 bases left in between. The CDR3 is 15 amino acids. The CDR3 is CASSFEGAKWEKLFF. The CDR3 bases are TGTGCCAGCAGTTTCGAGGGTGCTAAATGGGAAAAACTGTTTTTT. Using reference TRBV28 and TRBJ1-4 for the parts outside the CDR3, the full variable domain is DVKVTQSSRYLVKRTGEKVFLECVQDMDHENMFWYRQDPGLGLRLIYFSYDVKMKEKGDIPEGYSVSREKKERFSLILESASTNQTSMYLCASSFEGAKWEKLFFGSGTQLSVL.

The CDR3 sequence is CASSTDRVYNEQFF. The DNA of the CDR3 is TGTGCCAGTAGTACGGACAGGGTCTACAATGAGCAGTTCTTC. The rearrangement links TRBV19 to TRBJ2-1, with 8 bases lining up with TRBD1. The germline V gene has CDR1 LNHDA and CDR2 SQIVND (reference sequence). Trimming removed 4 bases from V and 3 bases from J; junction bases left unmatched: 2. The CDR3 is 14 residues long.

This clone was detected once. The chain joins TRBV6-2 or TRBV6-3 to TRBJ2-1; 9 nucleotides match TRBD1. The CDR3 loop spans 15 amino acids. CDR1 is MNHEY and CDR2 is SVGEGT in the germline V gene. The ends lost 2 bases at V and 7 bases at J; junction bases unmatched: 6. CDR3 in DNA: TGTGCCAGCAGTTACGAGGGGACAGGGAGGAATGAGCAGTTCTTC. This codes for CASSYEGTGRNEQFF.

The J gene is TRBJ1-4, the V gene TRBV5-1, with 7 bases identical to TRBD1. This CDR3 spans 17 amino acids. Germline CDR1 SGHRS, CDR2 YFSETQ. The J segment lost 8 bases and the V segment lost 3 bases, leaving 16 bases of the junction unmatched. CDR3 region: CASSSQSDRRADEKLFF. The CDR3 DNA reads as TGCGCCAGCAGCTCCCAATCGGACAGGAGGGCCGACGAAAAACTGTTTTTT.

V is TRBV28 and J is TRBJ1-2; 8 positions agree with TRBD1. V shed 10 bases and J 3 bases; nucleotides not matched to a gene: 10. This CDR3 has 14 amino acids. The germline V gene encodes CDR1 MDHEN and CDR2 SYDVKM. CDR3 bases: TGTGCCACCCGCGGACAGGGACAATACTATGGCTACACCTTC. Translating gives CATRGQGQYYGYTF.

This chain links TRBV24-1 with TRBJ2-1; weak D call: TRBD2 (5 bases). V shed 6 bases and J shed 4 bases, with 18 bases lying between them. This CDR3 spans 16 amino acids. Looked up from germline, CDR1 is KGHDR and CDR2 is SFDVKD. The CDR3 loop reads CATSPLAGFGYNEQFF. The CDR3 DNA reads TGTGCCACCAGTCCCTTGGCGGGCTTTGGGTACAATGAGCAGTTCTTC.

This chain connects TRBV5-6 to TRBJ2-7; 9 bases are shared with TRBD2. The germline CDR1 and CDR2 sequences are SGHDT and YYEEEE. With 4 bases clipped from V and 4 bases from J, the junction kept 9 bases outside the gene matches. The CDR3 spans 15 residues. CDR3: CASSASGGLLYEQYF. CDR3 nucleotides: TGTGCCAGCAGCGCGAGCGGGGGGTTGTTGTACGAGCAGTACTTC.

The chain has TRBV20-1 and TRBJ2-7, with 8 bases aligning to TRBD2. V shed 6 bases and J 4 bases; nucleotides not matched to a gene: 2. The CDR3 length is 11 residues. CDR1 and CDR2 from the germline V gene are DFQATT and SNEGSKA (reference sequence). The CDR3 DNA is TGCAGTGCCATAGCGGGATACGAGCAGTACTTC. This encodes CSAIAGYEQYF.

This clone was observed a handful of times. The rearrangement links TRBV5-1 to TRBJ1-2, with 8 bases identical to TRBD1. In germline, CDR1 is SGHRS, CDR2 YFSETQ. CDR3 size: 15 residues. V was clipped by 5 bases and J by 4 bases; unmatched bases: 10. The CDR3 DNA is TGCGCCAGCAGTTGGACAGGGAACGAGGGCTATGGCTACACCTTC. It translates to CASSWTGNEGYGYTF.

On this clone itself: Distinct nucleotide sequences in the sample also encode this CDR3. The chain employs TRBV6-1 and TRBJ1-5, with a weak D call TRBD1 (5 bases). V lost 3 bases and J lost 4, with 7 bases in between. Germline assignment: CDR1 MNHNS and CDR2 SASEGT. The CDR3 consists of 13 residues. The CDR3 reads CASSDRGNQPQHF. The CDR3 DNA is TGTGCCAGCAGTGACCGGGGGAATCAGCCCCAGCATTTT.